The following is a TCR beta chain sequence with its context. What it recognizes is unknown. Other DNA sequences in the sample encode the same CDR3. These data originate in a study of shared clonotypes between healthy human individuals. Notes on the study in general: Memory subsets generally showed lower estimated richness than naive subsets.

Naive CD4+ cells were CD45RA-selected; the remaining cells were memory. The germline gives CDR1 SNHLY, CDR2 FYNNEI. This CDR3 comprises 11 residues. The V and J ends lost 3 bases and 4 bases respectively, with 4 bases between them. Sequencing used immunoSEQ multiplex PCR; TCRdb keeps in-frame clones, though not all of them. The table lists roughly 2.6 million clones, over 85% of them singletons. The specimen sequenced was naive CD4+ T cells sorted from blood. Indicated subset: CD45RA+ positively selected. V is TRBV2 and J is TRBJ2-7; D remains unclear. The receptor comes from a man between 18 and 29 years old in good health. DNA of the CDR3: TGTGCCAGCAGTGATGCATACGAGCAGTACTTC. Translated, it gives CASSDAYEQYF. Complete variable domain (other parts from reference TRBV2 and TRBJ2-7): EPEVTQTPSHQVTQMGQEVILRCVPISNHLYFYWYRQILGQKVEFLVSFYNNEISEKSEIFDDQFSVERPDGSNFTLKIRSTKLEDSAMYFCASSDAYEQYFGPGTRLTVT.